This T cell receptor beta chain was found in a study of response to subunit inactivated influenza vaccine. General study findings and limits: There was a suggestion from the authors that each seasonal influenza vaccination recruits few new T cells.

TCRdb independently ran MiXCR on the RT-PCR reads; one entry per CDR3 protein. The data hold hundreds of thousands of distinct CDR3 sequences, with about 11% observed a single time. Unmatched junction bases numbered 8, after V lost 5 bases and J lost 3 bases. CDR3 length: 16 residues. Germline V gives CDR1 LGHDT, CDR2 YNNKEL (reference sequence). About this clonotype itself: Its specificity is not known.

These data were likewise used in another study, on T cells expressing NK-cell markers. From that report: Synthesis of TCR beta cDNA relied on 5'RACE template switching carrying UMIs. Underlying the TCR beta repertoires were sorted CD3+CD56+NKG2C+, CD3+CD56+NKG2C- and CD3+CD56-NKG2C+ T cells. Sorting of alpha-beta TCR T cells alone was achieved in several experiments with an anti-gamma-delta TCR antibody. These clonotypes additionally ranked first within the CD3+CD56-NKG2C+ fraction of a few donors.

The chain combines TRBV3-1 with TRBJ2-1; TRBD2 matches 9 bases. Sample: PBMCs from blood, taken on the day of vaccination. The TCR originated in a man aged 50-60 years who received an inactivated influenza vaccine. CDR3 loop: CASSDFGGGVYNEQFF. The CDR3 DNA reads as TGTGCCAGCAGCGACTTTGGCGGGGGGGTCTACAATGAGCAGTTCTTC.